Detailed here is one TCR beta chain. The antigen remains undetermined. This sample stems from a study of beta chain features in type 1 diabetes. Study results and caveats: Patients with type 1 diabetes carried fewer insertions and had more deletions at their VDJ junctions.

Central memory, naive, regulatory and stem cell-like memory CD4+ cells were sorted by CD45RO/CCR7/CD25/CD127/CD95/CD27. Germline V gene lookup returns CDR1 SGDLS and CDR2 YYNGEE. Unmatched junction bases numbered 6, after V lost 0 bases and J lost 7 bases. The CDR3 contains 17 residues. Investigators reverse transcribed all isolated RNA, so they sequenced expressed TCRB transcripts. Some 3.3 million reads per sample on average were obtained from naive, central memory and regulatory T cell samples. Clones were read by immunoSEQ multiplex PCR, and TCRdb kept only the in-frame ones, dropping some. Here the sample spans about 620,000 clones, about a sixth being singletons.

The rearrangement joins TRBV9 to TRBJ2-1; 14 positions agree with TRBD2. Material for sequencing was naive CD4+ T cells from blood. This clonotype was sampled from a young man in good health. CDR3 amino acids: CASSVGGLAGARNEQFF. In nucleotides, the CDR3 is TGTGCCAGCAGCGTAGGGGGACTAGCGGGAGCCAGGAATGAGCAGTTCTTC.